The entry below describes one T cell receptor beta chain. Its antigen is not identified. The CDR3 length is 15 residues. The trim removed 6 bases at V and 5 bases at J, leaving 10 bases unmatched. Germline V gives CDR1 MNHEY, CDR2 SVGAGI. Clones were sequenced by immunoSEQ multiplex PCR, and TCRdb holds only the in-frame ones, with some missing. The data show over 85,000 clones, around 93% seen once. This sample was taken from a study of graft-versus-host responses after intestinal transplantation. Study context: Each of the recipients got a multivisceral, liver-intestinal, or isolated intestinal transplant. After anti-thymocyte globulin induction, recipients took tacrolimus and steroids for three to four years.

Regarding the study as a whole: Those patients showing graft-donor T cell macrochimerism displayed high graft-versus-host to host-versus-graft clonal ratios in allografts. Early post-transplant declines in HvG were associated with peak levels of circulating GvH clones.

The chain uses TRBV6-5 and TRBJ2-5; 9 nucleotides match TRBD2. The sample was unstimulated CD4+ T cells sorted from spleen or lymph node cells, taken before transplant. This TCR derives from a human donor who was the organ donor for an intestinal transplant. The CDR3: CASSPRGLAVETQYF. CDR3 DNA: TGTGCCAGCAGCCCAAGGGGACTAGCCGTTGAGACCCAGTACTTC.